The sequence of this T cell receptor beta chain was determined in a study of blood T cell repertoires in COVID-19. This clone came up a few times. The method was immunoSEQ multiplex PCR; TCRdb's version includes in-frame clones alone and lacks a portion of them. This table has around 200,000 clones, about 76% appearing once. Germline CDR1 LGHNA, CDR2 YNFKEQ. Unmatched junction bases numbered 8, after V lost 4 bases and J lost 4 bases. The CDR3 runs to 15 residues. Those enrolled in Seattle joined during active infection and were followed longitudinally afterward. Sample: peripheral blood. The sequence was collected from a woman in her thirties or forties with COVID-19, enrolled during active disease. The V gene is TRBV4-2, the J gene TRBJ2-5; the match to TRBD2 covers 8 bases. As DNA, the CDR3 is TGTGCCAGCAGCCCGGGACTAGGGTTGGGAGAGACCCAGTACTTC. Encoded protein: CASSPGLGLGETQYF.